This T cell receptor (beta chain) was sequenced during a study of CD8+ T cells in alopecia areata. The CDR3 sequence is 16 residues long. The V gene end was trimmed by 1 base and the J gene end by 4 bases; junction bases not matched to a gene: 5. Germline V gene data show CDR1 as LGHNA and CDR2 as YNFKEQ. RNA was extracted and reverse transcribed into cDNA as the sequencing template. Assay used: immunoSEQ multiplex PCR; TCRdb lists only in-frame clones, some missing. This table has about 200,000 clones, more than 55% appearing once. Sequencing was performed on CD8+ T cells sorted from blood. The chain couples TRBV4-2 to TRBJ2-3; TRBD2 matches at 10 bases. The sequence was collected from a human donor in good health. The CDR3 sequence: CASSQVTSGDADTQYF. In DNA form, the CDR3 reads TGTGCCAGCAGCCAAGTAACTAGCGGGGACGCAGATACGCAGTATTTT.